Listed below are T cell receptor beta chains from one sample, sequenced in a study of T cell repertoires in cytomegalovirus infection. TCRdb passed the reads through MiXCR, listing each CDR3 protein once. Of about 740,000 distinct CDR3 sequences listed, approximately 40% were seen once; the top ten hold under 3%. Sequenced sample: PBMCs. The receptors come from a human donor in good health (CMV status not recorded). Some clones in this sample may be carry-over from other donors' samples. Both conserved end residues are part of each CDR3. The D gene is left open where the match is weak. Expanded clones get a size class; other rows say once, few or many, or leave the size out.

D	V	J	size	CDR3	DNA
TRBD2	TRBV20-1	TRBJ2-2	-	CSASGTSGPGELFF	TGCAGTGCCTCCGGGACTAGCGGCCCCGGGGAGCTGTTTTTT
-	TRBV4-1	TRBJ2-1	few	CASSQDPHSYNEQFF	TGCGCCAGCAGCCAAGACCCACACTCCTACAATGAGCAGTTCTTC
TRBD2	TRBV7-2	TRBJ2-3	-	CASSLPSGKADTQYF	TGTGCCAGCAGCTTACCTAGCGGAAAGGCAGATACGCAGTATTTT
TRBD1	TRBV19	TRBJ1-1	few	CASSTPMTGNEAFF	TGTGCCAGTAGTACCCCTATGACAGGGAATGAAGCTTTCTTT
TRBD2	TRBV20-1	TRBJ2-1	-	CSARSGGTSGRPINEQFF	TGCAGTGCTAGAAGCGGGGGGACTAGCGGGAGACCGATCAATGAGCAGTTCTTC
-	TRBV6-5	TRBJ2-5	few	CASSYYSLFQETQYF	TGTGCCAGCAGTTACTACTCCCTGTTCCAAGAGACCCAGTACTTC
-	TRBV7-6	TRBJ1-2	-	CASSLDLRAYGYTF	TGTGCCAGCAGCTTAGATTTGAGAGCCTATGGCTACACCTTC
TRBD1	TRBV10-3	TRBJ1-1	-	CAIRRTGDTEAFF	TGTGCCATCAGGCGGACAGGGGACACTGAAGCTTTCTTT
-	TRBV28	TRBJ1-3	few	CASSFAGQVGNTIYF	TGTGCCAGCAGTTTCGCCGGACAAGTCGGAAACACCATATATTTT
-	TRBV7-2	TRBJ1-5	few	CASSLAWGAGQPQHF	TGTGCCAGCAGCTTAGCCTGGGGGGCGGGTCAGCCCCAGCATTTT
TRBD1	TRBV7-6	TRBJ2-7	many	CASSLAVQRDSSYEQYF	TGTGCCAGCAGCTTAGCGGTTCAACGGGACAGTTCCTACGAGCAGTACTTC
-	TRBV28	TRBJ2-3	few	CASSLRPPRRADTQYF	TGTGCCAGCAGTTTAAGGCCCCCGAGAAGGGCAGATACGCAGTATTTT
-	TRBV6-5	TRBJ2-5	-	CASSYQATQYF	TGTGCCAGCAGTTACCAGGCAACCCAGTACTTC